This T cell receptor beta chain came from a study of blood T cells in healthy people across ages. Study-wide background: Template switching retrieved approximately one barcoded beta molecule for each two T cells.

Each donor was a healthy Caucasian individual from Russia, aged roughly 6 to 95. A minimum of 5.5 micrograms of total RNA was extracted per sample. A J-beta primer mix and a sample-barcoded 5' primer were used in a second PCR of roughly 7 to 12 cycles. TCRdb called the 5' RACE reads again in MiXCR, with one record for every CDR3 protein. In the table there are a few hundred thousand distinct CDR3 sequences, about 28% of which are singletons. Germline CDR1 reads SQVTM; CDR2 reads ANQGSEA. CDR3 length: 10 residues. The V and J ends lost 7 bases and 6 bases respectively, with 6 bases between them. This clonotype has just a few counts. The conserved final phenylalanine or tryptophan is absent from the CDR3, which likely points to a read error. The sample also formed part of further work on T cells of mothers and their children.

The TCR comes from a boy aged 2-9 years in good health. The gene calls are TRBV29-1 and TRBJ1-4, with D uncertain. Input material: blood. Written as DNA, the CDR3 is TGCAGCGCCCGGGATGAAAAACTGTTTTCT. It encodes CSARDEKLFS.